This TCR beta chain was obtained from a study of T-cell memory formation after mild COVID-19. Using its own MiXCR run on the 5' RACE reads, TCRdb lists one record per CDR3 protein. The repertoire has 450,000 or so distinct CDR3 sequences, 20% of them found once; the top ten carry more than 8%. In germline, CDR1 is SGHTA, CDR2 FQGNSA. CDR3 length equals 14 residues. J lost 5 bases, V lost 3 bases, and 6 bases had no gene match. Only a few counts were recorded for this clonotype. V gene TRBV7-2 combines with J gene TRBJ2-5, with 7 bases fitting TRBD2. Sequenced sample: PBMCs or a T cell subset sorted from them (not recorded which). The sequence came from an adult woman who had mild COVID-19 (a few samples of this study predate the infection). Cell type and time point are not known. The CDR3 DNA reads as TGTGCCAGCAGCTTCGCGGGGGAGTGGGAGACCCAGTACTTC. Translating it yields CASSFAGEWETQYF.